These T cell receptor beta chains were read from a single sample in a study of cytomegalovirus exposure and HLA in healthy donors. The table came from immunoSEQ multiplex PCR; TCRdb's copy has only in-frame clones and leaves some out. This repertoire shows about 140,000 clones, around 73% found once; its top ten account for 1.3%. Specimen: PBMCs. The receptors shown here come from a woman aged 40 to 55 in good health and CMV-seronegative. Both conserved end residues are part of each CDR3. Fields, in order: clone size, V gene, J gene, D gene, CDR3 DNA, CDR3 protein. The D gene is left open where the match is weak. Size tells how often a clone was seen (once, few, many) or the class of an expanded clone, and some rows leave it out.

size: .
V: TRBV4-1
J: TRBJ1-2
D: TRBD1
DNA: TGCGCCAGCAGCTTACGGACAGGCGAAGGTATCTATGGCTACACCTTC
CDR3: CASSLRTGEGIYGYTF

size: few
V: TRBV7-2
J: TRBJ2-3
D: TRBD2
DNA: TGTGCCAGCAGCTTAAGTACTAGCGGCCCGGGGTGGGATTTT
CDR3: CASSLSTSGPGWDF

size: .
V: TRBV7-2
J: TRBJ2-5
D: TRBD1
DNA: TGTGCCAGCAGCTTAGGGACAGGGGGGGAGACCCAGTACTTC
CDR3: CASSLGTGGETQYF

size: .
V: TRBV7-9
J: TRBJ1-6
D: .
DNA: TGTGCCAGCAGCTATCGACAGGAAAATTCACCCCTCCACTTT
CDR3: CASSYRQENSPLHF

size: .
V: TRBV7-2
J: TRBJ1-6
D: .
DNA: TGTGCCAGCAGCTTACAGCGAAATTCACCCCTCCACTTT
CDR3: CASSLQRNSPLHF

size: .
V: TRBV7-8
J: TRBJ2-1
D: .
DNA: TGTGCCAGCAGCTTCCACGGGGAGTTCTACAATGAGCAGTTCTTC
CDR3: CASSFHGEFYNEQFF

size: few
V: TRBV6-5
J: TRBJ1-5
D: .
DNA: TGTGCCACAGGCGACCGCTCACGGAATCAGCCCCAGCATTTT
CDR3: CATGDRSRNQPQHF

size: .
V: TRBV7-9
J: TRBJ1-4
D: .
DNA: TGTGCCAGCAATCTAGGGGCGGCTGGGGGGGAAAAACTGTTTTTT
CDR3: CASNLGAAGGEKLFF

size: .
V: TRBV4-1
J: TRBJ2-7
D: .
DNA: TGCGCCAGCAGCCAAGTAGGCAGGAATCTATCCTACGAGCAGTACTTC
CDR3: CASSQVGRNLSYEQYF

size: .
V: TRBV7-9
J: TRBJ2-5
D: TRBD1
DNA: TGTGCCAGCAGCGGTACACTCGACGGACAGGGTGTCCGAGAGACCCAGTACTTC
CDR3: CASSGTLDGQGVRETQYF

size: few
V: TRBV5-1
J: TRBJ1-1
D: .
DNA: TGCGCCAGCAGGTTACAATCGAACACTGAAGCTTTCTTT
CDR3: CASRLQSNTEAFF

size: .
V: TRBV28
J: TRBJ1-4
D: .
DNA: TGTGCCAGCAGTTTAGGGTCTGGGGGCGCGTGGGAACTGTTTTTT
CDR3: CASSLGSGGAWELFF

size: .
V: TRBV11-1
J: TRBJ2-1
D: .
DNA: TGTGCCAGCAGCTCTCTAAACAATGAGCAGTTCTTC
CDR3: CASSSLNNEQFF

size: .
V: TRBV10-2
J: TRBJ2-2
D: TRBD1
DNA: TGCGCCAGCAGTTACGCCAGGGGGAGAACCGGGGAGCTGTTTTTT
CDR3: CASSYARGRTGELFF

size: .
V: TRBV11-3
J: TRBJ2-1
D: .
DNA: TGTGCCAGCAGCTTAGGGGGCAGGGGCCCCTCGGATGAGCAGTTCTTC
CDR3: CASSLGGRGPSDEQFF

size: .
V: TRBV29-1
J: TRBJ1-1
D: .
DNA: TGCAGCGCCGACAGAGTTAACACTGAAGCTTTCTTT
CDR3: CSADRVNTEAFF

size: .
V: TRBV7-8
J: TRBJ1-3
D: .
DNA: TGTGCCAGCAGCGGCGGGGCTGGAAACACCATATATTTT
CDR3: CASSGGAGNTIYF

size: .
V: TRBV6-5
J: TRBJ1-4
D: .
DNA: TGTGCCAGCAGTAATCCCCCCCGGGGAGGTGAAAAACTGTTTTTT
CDR3: CASSNPPRGGEKLFF

size: .
V: TRBV7-6
J: TRBJ2-3
D: .
DNA: TGTGCCAGCAGCTTAGGGGCTGGGCCCACAGATACGCAGTATTTT
CDR3: CASSLGAGPTDTQYF

size: .
V: TRBV9
J: TRBJ2-2
D: TRBD2
DNA: TGTGCCAGCAGCGGGGGGACTAGCGGAGCCGGGGAGCTGTTTTTT
CDR3: CASSGGTSGAGELFF

size: .
V: TRBV5-5
J: TRBJ2-2
D: .
DNA: TGTGCCAGCAGCCCACAGACAGGATCCGGGGAGCTGTTTTTT
CDR3: CASSPQTGSGELFF

size: .
V: TRBV10-2
J: TRBJ2-5
D: TRBD1
DNA: TGCGCCAGCAGGGGACAGAACCAAGAGACCCAGTACTTC
CDR3: CASRGQNQETQYF

size: .
V: TRBV27
J: TRBJ2-3
D: TRBD1
DNA: TGTGCCAGCAGTTTAGGGACAGGGCACACAGATACGCAGTATTTT
CDR3: CASSLGTGHTDTQYF

size: .
V: TRBV5-4
J: TRBJ2-7
D: TRBD1
DNA: TGTGCCAGCAGCACCCCCGGGACAGGCTCCTACGAGCAGTACTTC
CDR3: CASSTPGTGSYEQYF

size: .
V: TRBV5-4
J: TRBJ2-5
D: .
DNA: TGTGCCAGCAGCTTGGGGAGCCAAGAGACCCAGTACTTC
CDR3: CASSLGSQETQYF

size: .
V: TRBV19
J: TRBJ2-1
D: .
DNA: TGTGCCAGTAGTATAGGACGAGGGGGTTACAATGAGCAGTTCTTC
CDR3: CASSIGRGGYNEQFF

size: .
V: TRBV2
J: TRBJ1-4
D: .
DNA: TGTGCCAGCAACGGTGAGGGAATTGGAAAACTGTTTTTT
CDR3: CASNGEGIGKLFF

size: .
V: TRBV5-4
J: TRBJ2-1
D: .
DNA: TGTGCCAGCAGCCCGAATTCGGGGGGCGGGAGTGAGCAGTTCTTC
CDR3: CASSPNSGGGSEQFF

size: .
V: TRBV14
J: TRBJ1-4
D: TRBD1
DNA: TGTGCCAGCAGCTTGGACAGGGGCGCTAATGAAAAACTGTTTTTT
CDR3: CASSLDRGANEKLFF

size: .
V: TRBV6-5
J: TRBJ1-1
D: .
DNA: TGTGCCAGCAGACCAGGGTATCTCTTGAACACTGAAGCTTTCTTT
CDR3: CASRPGYLLNTEAFF

size: few
V: TRBV19
J: TRBJ1-5
D: .
DNA: TGTGCCAGTAGTGTCCACGGGGGGAGCCTTAGCAATCAGCCCCAGCATTTT
CDR3: CASSVHGGSLSNQPQHF

size: .
V: TRBV19
J: TRBJ2-1
D: .
DNA: TGTGCCAGTAGATCCCTAAGTGTATCCTACAATGAGCAGTTCTTC
CDR3: CASRSLSVSYNEQFF

size: .
V: TRBV5-4
J: TRBJ2-6
D: .
DNA: TGTGCCAGCAGCTTTGAGACAGGATTCTTCTCTGGGGCCAACGTCCTGACTTTC
CDR3: CASSFETGFFSGANVLTF

size: .
V: TRBV5-1
J: TRBJ2-1
D: TRBD2
DNA: TGCGCCAGCAGCTTGGAGGGGCGACTAGCGTCCGATGAGCAGTTCTTC
CDR3: CASSLEGRLASDEQFF

size: few
V: TRBV4-1
J: TRBJ2-5
D: TRBD1
DNA: TGCGCCAGCAGCCATGGACCCGGGTCCCGGGACAGGGGAGTCCAAGAGACCCAGTACTTC
CDR3: CASSHGPGSRDRGVQETQYF

size: .
V: TRBV7-9
J: TRBJ1-1
D: .
DNA: TGTGCCAGCAGCTTAGGAAACAGTGGAGCTTTCTTT
CDR3: CASSLGNSGAFF

size: once
V: TRBV6-5
J: TRBJ2-3
D: TRBD2
DNA: TGTGCCAGCAGTTTCCAGGGACTAGCGGGCACAGATACGCAGTATTTT
CDR3: CASSFQGLAGTDTQYF

size: .
V: TRBV27
J: TRBJ2-5
D: .
DNA: TGTGCCAGCCTGCGCGGTATAAGATGGGAGACCCAGTACTTC
CDR3: CASLRGIRWETQYF

size: .
V: TRBV2
J: TRBJ2-3
D: .
DNA: TGTGCCAGCAGTGACTTTGGACAGCCTTCTGCTGGCGATACGCAGTATTTT
CDR3: CASSDFGQPSAGDTQYF

size: once
V: TRBV7-3
J: TRBJ2-1
D: .
DNA: TGTGCCAGCAGCCCCGGACAAAACTCTGAGCAGTTCTTC
CDR3: CASSPGQNSEQFF

size: .
V: TRBV10-3
J: TRBJ2-5
D: .
DNA: TGTGCCATCAGTGGGGAGCGGGAGACCCAGTACTTC
CDR3: CAISGERETQYF

size: .
V: TRBV2
J: TRBJ2-3
D: .
DNA: TGTGCCAGCAGTGGGGACCCTAAGGGGGTGGCAGATACGCAGTATTTT
CDR3: CASSGDPKGVADTQYF

size: .
V: TRBV4-1
J: TRBJ1-2
D: TRBD1
DNA: TGCGCCAGCAGCCAGCGGACAGGGGCTAACTATGGCTACACCTTC
CDR3: CASSQRTGANYGYTF

size: once
V: TRBV28
J: TRBJ1-1
D: .
DNA: TGTGCCAGCAGGCCTTCAGTAAATGAAGCTTTCTTT
CDR3: CASRPSVNEAFF

size: .
V: TRBV7-9
J: TRBJ2-1
D: TRBD2
DNA: TGTGCCAGCAGCTTGGGAACTAGCGGGGACCAGGGGGATGAGCAGTTCTTC
CDR3: CASSLGTSGDQGDEQFF

size: .
V: TRBV27
J: TRBJ2-2
D: .
DNA: TGTGCCAGCAGACTAGCCCGCGGGGCCTGGAACGGGGAGCTGTTTTTT
CDR3: CASRLARGAWNGELFF

size: .
V: TRBV5-4
J: TRBJ1-1
D: TRBD1
DNA: TGTGCCAGCAGCTTGCGACAGGGAAGAACTGAAGCTTTCTTT
CDR3: CASSLRQGRTEAFF

size: .
V: TRBV7-2
J: TRBJ2-3
D: .
DNA: TGTGCCAGCAGCCCAACTCCAGGGTTTGGGACAGATACGCAGTATTTT
CDR3: CASSPTPGFGTDTQYF

size: .
V: TRBV29-1
J: TRBJ2-1
D: .
DNA: TGCAGCGTTGAACTAGCCCTAGGGATGGAGCAGTTCTTC
CDR3: CSVELALGMEQFF

size: .
V: TRBV7-8
J: TRBJ1-6
D: .
DNA: TGTGCCAGTAGCTTAGGGGGTAGGGGTGGGTCACCCCTCCACTTT
CDR3: CASSLGGRGGSPLHF

size: .
V: TRBV7-2
J: TRBJ2-1
D: TRBD2
DNA: TGTGCCAGCAGCTTATCCGGGGGGTTCAATGAGCAGTTCTTC
CDR3: CASSLSGGFNEQFF

size: .
V: TRBV4-2
J: TRBJ2-1
D: TRBD1
DNA: TGTGCCAGCAGCCAAGATCCAGGGGGTGTCAATGAGCAGTTCTTC
CDR3: CASSQDPGGVNEQFF

size: few
V: TRBV6-1
J: TRBJ1-6
D: TRBD1
DNA: TGTGCCAGCAGATCCCAACGACAGGGGAACTCACCCCTCCACTTT
CDR3: CASRSQRQGNSPLHF

size: .
V: TRBV5-1
J: TRBJ2-5
D: .
DNA: TGCGCCAGCAGCTTGGGACTACAAGAGACCCAGTACTTC
CDR3: CASSLGLQETQYF

size: few
V: TRBV4-3
J: TRBJ1-4
D: .
DNA: TGCGCCAGCAGCCGGGGACTAAGTCCCCAGTTCGGACTGTTTTTT
CDR3: CASSRGLSPQFGLFF

size: .
V: TRBV4-1
J: TRBJ1-5
D: .
DNA: TGCGCCAGCAGCCAAGTACAGGTTAGCAATCAGCCCCAGCATTTT
CDR3: CASSQVQVSNQPQHF

size: few
V: TRBV5-1
J: TRBJ2-2
D: .
DNA: TGCGCCAGCAGCTTGGCCTCGAACACCGGGGAGCTGTTTTTT
CDR3: CASSLASNTGELFF

size: .
V: TRBV6-5
J: TRBJ2-3
D: TRBD1
DNA: TGTGCCACCACCGGACAGGGGATCGGTGATACGCAGTATTTT
CDR3: CATTGQGIGDTQYF

size: .
V: TRBV12-5
J: TRBJ2-7
D: .
DNA: TGTGCTAGTGGTTTGGTACCGACAGGCGAGCAGTACTTC
CDR3: CASGLVPTGEQYF

size: few
V: TRBV13
J: TRBJ1-1
D: .
DNA: TGTGCCAGCAGCTTAGGGGGCAACACTGAAGCTTTCTTT
CDR3: CASSLGGNTEAFF